This paragraph covers one TCR beta chain sequence. These data originate in a study of blood T cell repertoires in COVID-19. As for the study in general: The study drew acute and convalescent COVID-19 samples from the United States, Italy and Spain.

Participant age was roughly 18 to 89 years, and participants resided in roughly 25 US areas. Clinical histories supplied by participants themselves formed the basis of cohort assignment. Sequencing used immunoSEQ multiplex PCR; TCRdb keeps in-frame clones, though not all of them. Here the sample spans over 200,000 clones, about nine tenths being singletons. The CDR3 totals 16 residues. V shed 4 bases and J 2 bases; nucleotides not matched to a gene: 5. In germline, CDR1 is LNHNV, CDR2 YYDKDF (reference sequence). The sequenced material came from PBMCs or T cells enriched from blood (not recorded which). The chain is built from TRBV15 and TRBJ2-6; 7 bases fit TRBD1. This TCR was recovered from a man between 18 and 29 years old who had recovered from COVID-19. CDR3 DNA: TGTGCCACCAGCAACTACAGGGGTACTGGGGCCAACGTCCTGACTTTC. Encoded protein: CATSNYRGTGANVLTF.